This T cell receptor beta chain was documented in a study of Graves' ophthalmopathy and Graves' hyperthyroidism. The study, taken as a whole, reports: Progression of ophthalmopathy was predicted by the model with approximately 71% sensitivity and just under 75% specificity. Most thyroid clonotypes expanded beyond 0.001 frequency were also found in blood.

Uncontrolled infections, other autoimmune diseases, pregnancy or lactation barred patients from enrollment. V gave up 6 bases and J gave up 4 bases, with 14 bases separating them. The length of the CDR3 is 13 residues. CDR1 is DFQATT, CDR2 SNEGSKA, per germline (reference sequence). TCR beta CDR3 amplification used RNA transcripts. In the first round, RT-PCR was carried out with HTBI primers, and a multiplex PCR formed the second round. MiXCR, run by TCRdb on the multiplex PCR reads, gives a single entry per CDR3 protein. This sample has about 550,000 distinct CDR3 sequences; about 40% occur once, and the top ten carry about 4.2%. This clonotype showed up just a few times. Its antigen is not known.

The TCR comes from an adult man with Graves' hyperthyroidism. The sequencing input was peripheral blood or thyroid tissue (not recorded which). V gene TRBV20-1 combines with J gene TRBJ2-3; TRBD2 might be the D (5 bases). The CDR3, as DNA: TGCAGTGCCTCACTAGTAGTGGCAGATACGCAGTATTTT. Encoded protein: CSASLVVADTQYF.